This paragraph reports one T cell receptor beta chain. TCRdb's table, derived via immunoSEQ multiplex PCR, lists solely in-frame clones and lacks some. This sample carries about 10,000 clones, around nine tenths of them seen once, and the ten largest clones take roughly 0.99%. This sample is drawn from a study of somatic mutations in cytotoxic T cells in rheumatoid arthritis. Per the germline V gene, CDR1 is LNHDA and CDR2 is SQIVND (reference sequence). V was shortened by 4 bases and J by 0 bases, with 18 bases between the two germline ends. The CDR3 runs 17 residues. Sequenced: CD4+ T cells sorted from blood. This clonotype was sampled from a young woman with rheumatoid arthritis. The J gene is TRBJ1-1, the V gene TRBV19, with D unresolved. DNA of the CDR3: TGTGCCAGTAGTAAGTTATATCTGAACAAACTGAACACTGAAGCTTTCTTT. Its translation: CASSKLYLNKLNTEAFF.